These T cell receptor beta chains were read from a single sample in a study of OX40 agonist ivuxolimab in advanced cancers. Sequencing was performed with immunoSEQ multiplex PCR; in TCRdb, only in-frame clones are kept and a portion is missing. The sample yields around 72,000 clones, 70% to 90% seen once. Material: CD4+ or CD8+ T cells sorted from blood, obtained in a trial of the OX40 agonist ivuxolimab. The receptors derive from an adult with an advanced solid tumor such as melanoma, head and neck, liver or kidney cancer. CDR3s include the opening cysteine and the closing phenylalanine or tryptophan. A D gene is named only where the DNA matches it firmly. Size is stated for part of the rows, as once, few or many counts, or as a class when the clone is expanded.

j_call d_call clone_size v_call cdr3_nt cdr3_aa
TRBJ2-3 - - TRBV28 TGTGCCAGCAGTCTCCAGAGGTACACAGATACGCAGTATTTT CASSLQRYTDTQYF
TRBJ2-3 - - TRBV2 TGTGCCAGCAGTAAGGAACAGGGCGGGGAAGATACGCAGTATTTT CASSKEQGGEDTQYF
TRBJ1-4 - - TRBV6-4 TGTGCCAGCAGACCGGGCCCATGGTCAGAAAAACTGTTTTTT CASRPGPWSEKLFF
TRBJ2-7 - - TRBV19 TGTGCCAGTAGTATGTCTGGATACGAGCAGTACTTC CASSMSGYEQYF
TRBJ2-5 TRBD2 - TRBV29-1 TGCAGCGTTGATATCCAGCGGGGAGAGACCCAGTACTTC CSVDIQRGETQYF
TRBJ1-2 - few TRBV10-3 TGTGCCATCAGACGAGACAGCGAGGGCTATGGCTACACCTTC CAIRRDSEGYGYTF
TRBJ2-7 TRBD1 - TRBV28 TGTGCCAGCAGCCCCCCGGACAGGGGGAAGCAGTACTTC CASSPPDRGKQYF
TRBJ2-1 TRBD1 - TRBV11-2 TGTGCCAGCAGCTCCCGGGACAGGCTGGCGGATGAGCAGTTCTTC CASSSRDRLADEQFF
TRBJ1-1 TRBD1 - TRBV29-1 TGCAGCGGTACGCCCAGCAGGGGGGATCTCACTGAAGCTTTCTTT CSGTPSRGDLTEAFF
TRBJ2-3 TRBD2 - TRBV25-1 TGTGCCAGCAGTGAATCGGGACTAGCGGGAGATACGCAGTATTTT CASSESGLAGDTQYF
TRBJ1-2 - - TRBV6-5 TGTGCCAGCAGTTACGGCAGCCGGGGCTACACCTTC CASSYGSRGYTF
TRBJ1-5 - many TRBV6-5 TGTGCCAGCAGTTTACAGGGTTCCGGCAATCAGCCCCAGCATTTT CASSLQGSGNQPQHF
TRBJ2-2 TRBD2 - TRBV29-1 TGCAGCGTTGCTGCGGGAGGGCCGGGCGGGGAGCTGTTTTTT CSVAAGGPGGELFF
TRBJ2-3 TRBD1 - TRBV5-1 TGCGCCAGCAGCTTGGGCCAGGGGGCAGATACGCAGTATTTT CASSLGQGADTQYF
TRBJ2-1 - - TRBV29-1 TGCAGCGTTGAAGGGCGGCTCTACAATGAGCAGTTCTTC CSVEGRLYNEQFF
TRBJ1-2 TRBD1 - TRBV10-3 TGTGCCATCAGAATGGACAGGGAAGACTATGGCTACACCTTC CAIRMDREDYGYTF
TRBJ2-7 TRBD1 - TRBV27 TGTGCCAGCAGCCGCCTCCTCCGGGACAGGGGGACCTACGAGCAGTACTTC CASSRLLRDRGTYEQYF
TRBJ1-1 - - TRBV18 TGTGCCAGCTCACCACTACCTGCAGAGAACACTGAAGCTTTCTTT CASSPLPAENTEAFF
TRBJ2-7 TRBD2 - TRBV7-9 TGTGCCAGCAGCTTTAGATTAGCGGGCATCTACGAGCAGTACTTC CASSFRLAGIYEQYF
TRBJ2-4 TRBD2 - TRBV27 TGTGCCAGCAGTTTAGGGAGGGGTGGGTTAGCCAAAAACATTCAGTACTTC CASSLGRGGLAKNIQYF
TRBJ2-1 - - TRBV5-4 TGTGCCAGCAGAAAGGGAATCGGACGTGGCGATGAGCAGTTCTTC CASRKGIGRGDEQFF
TRBJ1-2 TRBD1 once TRBV2 TGTGCCAGAGTAGGGTATGGGACAGCCTCCTCTGATGGCTACACCTTC CARVGYGTASSDGYTF
TRBJ2-4 TRBD2 - TRBV15 TGTGCCACCAGCAGCCTAGCGGTTAAAAACATTCAGTACTTC CATSSLAVKNIQYF
TRBJ2-5 TRBD1 - TRBV10-3 TGTGCCATCAGATCCGGGGACAGGGGGCCCGGGGAGACCCAGTACTTC CAIRSGDRGPGETQYF
TRBJ1-2 - few TRBV7-2 TGTGCCAGCAGCTTAGTAGGAGACTATGGCTACACCTTC CASSLVGDYGYTF
TRBJ2-1 TRBD1 - TRBV28 TGTGCCAGCAGCCCCCCCAGGGGGCATGGGTCCTACAATGAGCAGTTCTTC CASSPPRGHGSYNEQFF
TRBJ1-4 - once TRBV5-1 TGCGCCAGCAGCCCGACAGGTTCAACTAATGAAAAACTGTTTTTT CASSPTGSTNEKLFF
TRBJ2-5 - - TRBV28 TGTGCCAGCAGTCGGGCTTATGAGCAGTACTTC CASSRAYEQYF
TRBJ1-5 TRBD1 - TRBV2 TGTGCCAGCAGTGAAACAGGGGGGCTCTATCAGCCCCAGCATTTT CASSETGGLYQPQHF
TRBJ2-1 TRBD2 - TRBV7-9 TGTGCCAGCAGCGTGTCTAGCGGGAGGGCCGAGCAGTTCTTC CASSVSSGRAEQFF
TRBJ1-2 - - TRBV19 TGTGCCAGTAGTGCCCAGGCCGTAGTGTATGGCTACACCTTC CASSAQAVVYGYTF
TRBJ2-3 TRBD2 - TRBV10-3 TGTGCCATCAGGACTAGCGATAAGGATACGCAGTATTTT CAIRTSDKDTQYF
TRBJ2-7 TRBD1 - TRBV6-5 TGTGCCAGCAGTTACGTATCGACAGGGTCCTACGAGCAGTACTTC CASSYVSTGSYEQYF
TRBJ2-1 - - TRBV1 TGCACCAGCAGCCAAGACTCAGCGGGAGGCTACAATGAGCAGTTCTTC CTSSQDSAGGYNEQFF
TRBJ1-6 TRBD1 - TRBV7-9 TGTGCCAGCAGCAGGGACAGAAATAATTCACCCCTCCACTTT CASSRDRNNSPLHF
TRBJ2-1 TRBD2 - TRBV7-2 TGTGCCAGCAGCCCTTCTCTAGCGGGTGGAAGGAATGAGCAGTTCTTC CASSPSLAGGRNEQFF
TRBJ2-5 - - TRBV27 TGTGCCAGCAGGGCTTTAGAGGAAGCACAAGAGACCCAGTACTTC CASRALEEAQETQYF
TRBJ2-3 TRBD1 few TRBV11-2 TGTGCCAGCAGTCTTACCGGGACAGGGGCAGATACGCAGTATTTT CASSLTGTGADTQYF
TRBJ2-1 TRBD2 - TRBV4-1 TGCGCCAGCCTCAGGGCTAGCGGAGCCTACAATGAGCAGTTCTTC CASLRASGAYNEQFF
TRBJ2-1 TRBD2 - TRBV6-5 TGTGCCAGCAGTTACTCCCTAGCGGGAGTATACAATGAGCAGTTCTTC CASSYSLAGVYNEQFF
TRBJ2-5 TRBD2 - TRBV11-2 TGTGCCAGCAGCCCACCTAGCGGGAGAGGAGAGACCCAGTACTTC CASSPPSGRGETQYF
TRBJ1-2 TRBD1 - TRBV29-1 TGCAGCTCCAGGACAGGGGGATATGGCTACACCTTC CSSRTGGYGYTF
TRBJ1-2 - - TRBV28 TGTGCCAGCAGCCCTGTATCGGGGGGGTCTAACTATGGCTACACCTTC CASSPVSGGSNYGYTF
TRBJ2-1 - - TRBV28 TGTGCCAGCAGTCCTCGGGGCCTCTACAATGAGCAGTTCTTC CASSPRGLYNEQFF
TRBJ1-4 - - TRBV28 TGTGCCAGCAGTACCCCGTCGAGGCACGAAAAACTGTTTTTT CASSTPSRHEKLFF
TRBJ2-7 TRBD2 - TRBV7-9 TGTGCCAGTAGCCCCGGACTAGCCGGTGAGCAGTACTTC CASSPGLAGEQYF
TRBJ2-7 TRBD1 - TRBV19 TGTGCCAGTAGCGAGACCCGGGACAGCTCCTACGAGCAGTACTTC CASSETRDSSYEQYF
TRBJ2-7 - - TRBV7-9 TGTGCCAGCAGCCCGAGTATTGGGGGCGAGCAGTACTTC CASSPSIGGEQYF
TRBJ2-7 - once TRBV18 TGTGCCAGCTCATTAGGGCAGAGCTCCTACGAGCAGTACTTC CASSLGQSSYEQYF
TRBJ2-1 TRBD2 - TRBV30 TGTGCCTGGAGTGTCGGCGAGCGGGAGAGGGGCTCCTACAATGAGCAGTTCTTC CAWSVGERERGSYNEQFF
TRBJ1-1 - - TRBV15 TGTGCCACCAGCAGAGACAGGGGATACGAAGCTTTCTTT CATSRDRGYEAFF
TRBJ1-4 TRBD1 - TRBV11-2 TGTGCCAGCAGCATGACAGGGGTTAGTGAAAAACTGTTTTTT CASSMTGVSEKLFF
TRBJ1-1 TRBD1 - TRBV6-5 TGTGCCCACGGGGCAGGGGGTGAAGCTTTCTTT CAHGAGGEAFF
TRBJ2-2 TRBD2 - TRBV5-1 TGCGCCAGCTCCTGGACTAGCGGCAACACCGGGGAGCTGTTTTTT CASSWTSGNTGELFF
TRBJ2-1 TRBD2 - TRBV15 TGTGCCACCAGCAGGGACCTAGCGGGAGGGCCGGGATCATTCCAATACAATGAGCAGTTCTTC CATSRDLAGGPGSFQYNEQFF